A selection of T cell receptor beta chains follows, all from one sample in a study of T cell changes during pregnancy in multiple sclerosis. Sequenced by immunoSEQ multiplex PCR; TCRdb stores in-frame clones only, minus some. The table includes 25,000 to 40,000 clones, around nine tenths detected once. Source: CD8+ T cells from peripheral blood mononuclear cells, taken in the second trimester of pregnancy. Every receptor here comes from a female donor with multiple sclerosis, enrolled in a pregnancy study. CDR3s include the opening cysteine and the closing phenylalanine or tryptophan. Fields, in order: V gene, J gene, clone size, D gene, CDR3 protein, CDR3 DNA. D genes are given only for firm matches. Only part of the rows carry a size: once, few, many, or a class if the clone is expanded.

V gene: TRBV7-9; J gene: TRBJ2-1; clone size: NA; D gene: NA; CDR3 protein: CASSLTDRGNEQFF; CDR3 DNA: TGTGCCAGCAGCTTAACCGATCGGGGCAATGAGCAGTTCTTC
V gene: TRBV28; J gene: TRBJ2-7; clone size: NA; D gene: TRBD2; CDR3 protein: CASSGGTSGRWYEQYF; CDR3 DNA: TGTGCCAGCAGTGGAGGGACTAGCGGGAGATGGTACGAGCAGTACTTC
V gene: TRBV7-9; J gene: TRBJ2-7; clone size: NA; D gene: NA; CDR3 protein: CASSLDPRGDEQYF; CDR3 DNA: TGTGCCAGCAGCTTAGATCCCAGGGGTGACGAGCAGTACTTC
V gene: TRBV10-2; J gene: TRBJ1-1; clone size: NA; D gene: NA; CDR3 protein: CASSESMGWRRYTEAFF; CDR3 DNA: TGCGCCAGCAGTGAGTCAATGGGGTGGAGGCGATATACTGAAGCTTTCTTT
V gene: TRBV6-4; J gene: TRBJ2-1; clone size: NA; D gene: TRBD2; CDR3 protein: CASSDSTSGSGEQFF; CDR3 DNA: TGTGCCAGCAGTGATTCTACTAGCGGGAGTGGTGAGCAGTTCTTC
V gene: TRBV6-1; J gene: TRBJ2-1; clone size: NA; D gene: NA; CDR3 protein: CASSLNGDTYNEQFF; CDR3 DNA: TGTGCCAGCAGTCTAAACGGTGATACCTACAATGAGCAGTTCTTC
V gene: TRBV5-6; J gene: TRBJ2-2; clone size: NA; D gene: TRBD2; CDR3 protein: CASSLGAGGNTGELFF; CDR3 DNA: TGTGCCAGCAGCTTGGGGGCGGGGGGGAACACCGGGGAGCTGTTTTTT
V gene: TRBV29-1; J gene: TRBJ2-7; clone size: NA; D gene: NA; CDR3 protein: CSVRHGTYEQYF; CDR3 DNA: TGCAGCGTCCGACACGGGACTTACGAGCAGTACTTC
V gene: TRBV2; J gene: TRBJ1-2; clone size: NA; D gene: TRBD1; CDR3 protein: CASRFPQTGMNYGYTF; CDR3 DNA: TGTGCCAGCAGGTTCCCCCAGACAGGGATGAACTATGGCTACACCTTC
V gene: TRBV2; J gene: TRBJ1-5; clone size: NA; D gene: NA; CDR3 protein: CASRRSAAHSNQPQHF; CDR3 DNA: TGTGCCAGCAGGAGGAGCGCAGCCCATAGCAATCAGCCCCAGCATTTT
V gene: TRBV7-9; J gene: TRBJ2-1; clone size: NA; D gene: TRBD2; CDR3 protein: CASSSIQGLAEYNEQFF; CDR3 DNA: TGTGCCAGCAGCTCCATCCAGGGACTAGCAGAATACAATGAGCAGTTCTTC
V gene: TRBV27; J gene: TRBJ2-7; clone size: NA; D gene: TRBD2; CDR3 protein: CAIGTSSYEQYF; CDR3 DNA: TGTGCCATAGGGACTAGCTCCTACGAGCAGTACTTC
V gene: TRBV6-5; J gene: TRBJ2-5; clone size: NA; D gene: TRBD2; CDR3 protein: CASSYITGGETQYF; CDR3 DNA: TGTGCCAGCAGTTATATAACGGGAGGAGAGACCCAGTACTTC
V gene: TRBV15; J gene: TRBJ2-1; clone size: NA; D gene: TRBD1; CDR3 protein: CATSRDTPTGLYNEQFF; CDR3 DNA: TGTGCCACCAGCAGAGATACCCCGACAGGGCTCTACAATGAGCAGTTCTTC
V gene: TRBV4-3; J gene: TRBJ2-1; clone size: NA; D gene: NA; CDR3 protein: CASSQDTGGGGYEQFF; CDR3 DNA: TGCGCCAGCAGCCAGGACACTGGGGGTGGGGGGTATGAGCAGTTCTTC
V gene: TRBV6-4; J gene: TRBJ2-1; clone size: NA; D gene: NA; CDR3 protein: CASSQEDGHNEQFF; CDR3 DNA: TGTGCCAGCAGCCAGGAGGACGGACACAATGAGCAGTTCTTC
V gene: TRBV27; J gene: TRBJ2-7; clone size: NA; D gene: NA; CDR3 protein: CASSLAGLLYEQYF; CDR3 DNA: TGTGCCAGCAGTTTAGCGGGCCTCCTCTACGAGCAGTACTTC
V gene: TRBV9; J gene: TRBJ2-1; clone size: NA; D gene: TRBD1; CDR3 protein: CASSGDRERYNEQFF; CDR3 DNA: TGTGCCAGCAGCGGAGACAGGGAGCGATACAATGAGCAGTTCTTC
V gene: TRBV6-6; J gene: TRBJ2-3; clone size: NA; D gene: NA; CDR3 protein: CASSLSLDTQYF; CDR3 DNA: TGTGCCAGCAGTCTTTCCCTAGATACGCAGTATTTT
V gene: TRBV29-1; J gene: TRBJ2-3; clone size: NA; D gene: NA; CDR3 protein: CSVEAGAPPGVDTQYF; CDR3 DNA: TGCAGCGTTGAAGCAGGGGCACCCCCCGGGGTGGATACGCAGTATTTT
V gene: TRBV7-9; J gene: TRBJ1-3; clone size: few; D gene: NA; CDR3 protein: CASSPLGAYTIYF; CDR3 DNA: TGTGCCAGCAGCCCGCTAGGCGCGTACACCATATATTTT
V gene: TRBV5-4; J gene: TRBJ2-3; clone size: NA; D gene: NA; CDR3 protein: CASSLSDLSTDTQYF; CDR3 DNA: TGTGCCAGCAGCTTGTCCGACTTGAGCACAGATACGCAGTATTTT
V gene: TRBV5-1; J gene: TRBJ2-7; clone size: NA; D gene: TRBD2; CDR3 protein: CASSLVGLAGYEQYF; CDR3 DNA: TGCGCCAGCAGCTTGGTCGGACTAGCGGGCTACGAGCAGTACTTC
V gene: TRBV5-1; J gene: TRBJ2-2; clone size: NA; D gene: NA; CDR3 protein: CASSLFGVFFGGELFF; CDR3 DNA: TGCGCCAGCAGCTTGTTTGGAGTATTTTTCGGCGGGGAGCTGTTTTTT
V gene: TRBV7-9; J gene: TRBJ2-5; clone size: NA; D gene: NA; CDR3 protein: CASSSGGIQETQYF; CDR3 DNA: TGTGCCAGCAGCTCGGGCGGGATTCAAGAGACCCAGTACTTC
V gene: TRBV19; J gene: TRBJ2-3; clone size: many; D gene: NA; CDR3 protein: CASSYRETDTQYF; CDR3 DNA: TGTGCCAGTAGCTACAGGGAGACAGATACGCAGTATTTT
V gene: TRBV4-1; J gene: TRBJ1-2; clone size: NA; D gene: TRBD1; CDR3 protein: CASSQDFWDRLNYGYTF; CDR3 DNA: TGCGCCAGCAGCCAAGATTTCTGGGACAGGCTGAACTATGGCTACACCTTC
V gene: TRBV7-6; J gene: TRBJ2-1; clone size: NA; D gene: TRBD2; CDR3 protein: CASSLWLAGLHYNEQFF; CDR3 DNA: TGTGCCAGCAGCTTATGGCTAGCGGGACTTCACTACAATGAGCAGTTCTTC
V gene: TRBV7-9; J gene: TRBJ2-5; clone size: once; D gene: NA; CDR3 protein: CASSTQRGRGETQYF; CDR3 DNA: TGTGCCAGCAGCACACAGAGAGGGAGAGGAGAGACCCAGTACTTC
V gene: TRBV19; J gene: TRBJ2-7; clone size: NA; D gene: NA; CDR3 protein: CASSIDSQYEQYF; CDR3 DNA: TGTGCCAGTAGTATCGACAGCCAGTACGAGCAGTACTTC
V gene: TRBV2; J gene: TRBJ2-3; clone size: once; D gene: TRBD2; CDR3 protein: CASSGTSGKSDTQYF; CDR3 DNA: TGTGCCAGCAGTGGGACTAGCGGGAAGTCAGATACGCAGTATTTT
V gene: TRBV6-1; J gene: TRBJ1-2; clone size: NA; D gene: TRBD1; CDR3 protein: CASSATGDSYGYTF; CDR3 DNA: TGTGCCAGCAGTGCAACAGGGGACTCGTATGGCTACACCTTC
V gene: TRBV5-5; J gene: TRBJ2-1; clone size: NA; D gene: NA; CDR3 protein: CASSSREGQFF; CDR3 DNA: TGTGCCAGCAGCTCCCGGGAAGGGCAGTTCTTC
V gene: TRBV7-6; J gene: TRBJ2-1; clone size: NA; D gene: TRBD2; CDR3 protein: CASSPGLAVYNEQFF; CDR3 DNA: TGTGCCAGCAGCCCGGGACTAGCGGTTTACAATGAGCAGTTCTTC
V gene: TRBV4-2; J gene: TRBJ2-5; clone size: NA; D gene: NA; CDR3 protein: CASSELVLETQYF; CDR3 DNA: TGTGCCAGCAGCGAACTAGTATTAGAGACCCAGTACTTC
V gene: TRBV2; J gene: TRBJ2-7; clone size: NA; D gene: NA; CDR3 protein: CASSVAGYEQYF; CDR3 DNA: TGTGCCAGCAGTGTGGCGGGCTACGAGCAGTACTTC
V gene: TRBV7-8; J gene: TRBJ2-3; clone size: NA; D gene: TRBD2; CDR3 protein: CASSPPSDSGHVTDTQYF; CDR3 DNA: TGTGCCAGCAGCCCTCCATCTGATAGCGGGCATGTCACAGATACGCAGTATTTT
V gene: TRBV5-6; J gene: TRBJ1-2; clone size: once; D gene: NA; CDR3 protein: CASSLRGDDYGYTF; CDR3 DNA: TGTGCCAGCAGCCTCCGGGGGGATGACTATGGCTACACCTTC
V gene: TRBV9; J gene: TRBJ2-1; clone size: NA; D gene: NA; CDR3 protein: CASSVALNNEQFF; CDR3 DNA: TGTGCCAGCAGCGTAGCCCTAAACAATGAGCAGTTCTTC
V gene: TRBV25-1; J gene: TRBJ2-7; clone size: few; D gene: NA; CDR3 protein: CASLRHPREQYF; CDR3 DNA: TGTGCCAGCTTAAGACACCCCAGGGAGCAGTACTTC
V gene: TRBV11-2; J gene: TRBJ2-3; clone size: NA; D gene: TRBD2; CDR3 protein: CASNPGGRGDTQYF; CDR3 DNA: TGTGCCAGCAACCCTGGCGGGAGAGGGGATACGCAGTATTTT
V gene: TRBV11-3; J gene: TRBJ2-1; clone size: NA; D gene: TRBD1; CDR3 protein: CASSLRTGVNYNEQFF; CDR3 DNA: TGTGCCAGCAGCTTACGGACAGGGGTTAACTACAATGAGCAGTTCTTC
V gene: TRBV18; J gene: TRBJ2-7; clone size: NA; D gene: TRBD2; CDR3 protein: CASSLRTSQDEQYF; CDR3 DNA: TGTGCCAGCTCTCTAAGGACTAGTCAGGACGAGCAGTACTTC
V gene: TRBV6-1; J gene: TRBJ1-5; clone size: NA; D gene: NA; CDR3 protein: CASSEAPVGNQPQHF; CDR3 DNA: TGTGCCAGCAGTGAAGCCCCGGTTGGCAATCAGCCCCAGCATTTT
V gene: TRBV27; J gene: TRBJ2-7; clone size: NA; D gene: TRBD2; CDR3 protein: CASSPGREGRSEQYF; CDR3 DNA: TGTGCCAGCAGTCCGGGGCGGGAGGGCCGGTCCGAGCAGTACTTC
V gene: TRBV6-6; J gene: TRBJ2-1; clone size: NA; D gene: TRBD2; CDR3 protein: CASSSPGLALGEQFF; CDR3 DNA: TGTGCCAGCAGTTCCCCGGGACTAGCATTAGGTGAGCAGTTCTTC
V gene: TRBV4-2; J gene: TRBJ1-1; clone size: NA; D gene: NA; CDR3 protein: CASSQDGGPNTEAFF; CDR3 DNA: TGTGCCAGCAGCCAAGATGGTGGGCCGAACACTGAAGCTTTCTTT
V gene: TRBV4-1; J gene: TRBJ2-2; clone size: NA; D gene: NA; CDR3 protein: CASSQDSDRNTGELFF; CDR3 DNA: TGCGCCAGCAGCCAAGATTCGGACAGGAACACCGGGGAGCTGTTTTTT
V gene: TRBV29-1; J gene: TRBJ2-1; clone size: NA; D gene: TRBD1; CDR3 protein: CSVEDAGQGHEQFF; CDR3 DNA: TGCAGCGTTGAAGATGCAGGACAGGGCCATGAGCAGTTCTTC
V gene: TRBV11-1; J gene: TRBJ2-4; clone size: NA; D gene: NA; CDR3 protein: CASSLVQGSRIAKNIQYF; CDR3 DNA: TGTGCCAGCAGCTTAGTGCAGGGGTCACGGATAGCCAAAAACATTCAGTACTTC
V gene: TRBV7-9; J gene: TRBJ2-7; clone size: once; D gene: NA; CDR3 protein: CASSLVNRANEQYF; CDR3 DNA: TGTGCCAGCAGCTTAGTTAACAGGGCAAACGAGCAGTACTTC
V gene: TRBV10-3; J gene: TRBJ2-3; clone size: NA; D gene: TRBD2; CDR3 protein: CAIRGGGGATDTQYF; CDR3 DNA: TGTGCCATCAGGGGCGGGGGGGGCGCCACAGATACGCAGTATTTT
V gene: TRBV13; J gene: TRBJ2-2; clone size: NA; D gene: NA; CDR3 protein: CASSHDRQSNTGELFF; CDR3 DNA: TGTGCCAGCAGCCACGACAGGCAAAGTAACACCGGGGAGCTGTTTTTT
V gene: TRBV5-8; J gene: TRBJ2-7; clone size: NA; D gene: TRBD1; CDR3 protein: CASSPPDRGYGEQYF; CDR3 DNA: TGTGCCAGCAGCCCACCGGACAGGGGGTACGGCGAGCAGTACTTC